This TCR beta chain was identified during a study of blood T cell repertoires in COVID-19. Study overall: T cells, B-cell-depleted T cells, or PBMCs provided the cDNA or gDNA that served as material.

Here immunoSEQ multiplex PCR was the method, and the copy in TCRdb shows in-frame clones only, minus some. Found here are approximately 100,000 clones, 80% to 90% of them singletons; the top ten hold 15% to 20%. The sample was peripheral blood. This TCR was recovered from a human donor with acute or convalescent COVID-19. The donor label of this sample is uncertain.

In DNA, the CDR3 is TGTGCCAGCAGTTCGTACCCGATGACAGGGTACTATGGCTACACCTTC. Protein: CASSSYPMTGYYGYTF. The rearrangement joins TRBV27 to TRBJ1-2, with 7 bases matching TRBD1. The CDR3 runs 16 residues. V was pared by 4 bases and J by 3 bases, with 11 bases of the junction left unmatched. Germline-derived CDR1 and CDR2 are MNHEY and SMNVEV (reference sequence).